The clone carrying this T cell receptor (beta chain) came up many times. Its antigen is currently unknown. V lost 6 bases, J lost 3 bases, and 12 bases lay in between. Germline loops: CDR1 LNHDA, CDR2 SQIVND (reference sequence). The CDR3 extends over 14 amino acids. These data come from a study of T cells in Graves' hyperthyroidism and ophthalmopathy. Amplified TCR beta CDR3 regions came from RNA transcripts. The HTBI set primed first-round TCR CDR3 RT-PCR. TCRdb recomputed calls from the multiplex PCR reads with MiXCR, one row per CDR3 protein. The table has roughly 180,000 distinct CDR3 sequences, over 15% seen once. Whole-study findings and limits: A model of 13 V-J pairs discriminated ophthalmopathy from stable hyperthyroidism.

Graves' hyperthyroidism showing no ophthalmopathy progression within 18 months was considered stable. The clonotype was recovered from a woman aged 45-65 years with Graves' hyperthyroidism. The chain combines TRBV19 with TRBJ1-5, with D possibly being TRBD1 (6 bases). Material for sequencing was blood. Here the CDR3 DNA reads TGTGCCAGTAGCCAAAGGGGGTACAATCAGCCCCAGCATTTT. It translates to CASSQRGYNQPQHF. The whole variable domain, remainder taken from reference TRBV19 and TRBJ1-5, is DGGITQSPKYLFRKEGQNVTLSCEQNLNHDAMYWYRQDPGQGLRLIYYSQIVNDFQKGDIAEGYSVSREKKESFPLTVTSAQKNPTAFYLCASSQRGYNQPQHFGDGTRLSIL.